Shown below are 10 T cell receptor beta chains from a single sample sequenced in a study of blood T cell repertoires in COVID-19 (TCRdb year 2020). Library method: the immunoSEQ multiplex PCR assay. TCRdb obtained this table from immuneACCESS and retained in-frame rearrangements with V and J assigned. These tables miss some clones; where compared with another copy, unresolved V genes account for less than half of the shortfall, and the remainder is unexplained. In all, the sample holds some 270,000 clones, and around 89% of those were seen once. Roughly 0.8% of the sample is in the top ten clones. Sequenced: peripheral blood. Receptors were obtained from a young man with acute or convalescent COVID-19.

This clone came up once. The gene calls are TRBV7-9 and TRBJ1-3, with 7 bases fitting TRBD1. Trimming took 5 bases from V and 7 from J; bases not matched to a gene: 8. Germline V gene lookup returns CDR1 SEHNR and CDR2 FQNEAQ (reference sequence). The CDR3 contains 14 residues. CDR3 coding DNA: TGTGCCAGCAGCGAGGGACAGCAGGGGAACACCATATATTTT. It translates to CASSEGQQGNTIYF.

The chain combines TRBV6-5 with TRBJ1-2; 7 bases fit TRBD1. V trimming: 6 bases; J trimming: 6 bases; junction bases outside the gene matches: 10. The CDR3 has 14 amino acids. CDR1 is MNHEY, CDR2 SVGAGI, per germline. CDR3: CASRRTGESNGYTF. CDR3 DNA: TGTGCCAGCAGACGGACAGGAGAGTCTAATGGCTACACCTTC.

The chain employs TRBV5-4 and TRBJ2-4, with D tentatively TRBD1 (6 bases). Trimming shortened V by 4 bases and J by 9 bases, and 8 bases separated the two germline ends. This CDR3 contains 11 residues. Germline CDR1 SGHNT, CDR2 YYREEE (reference sequence). For the CDR3, the DNA is TGTGCCAGCAGCCAGGACAGCATTCAGTACTTC. Translating gives CASSQDSIQYF.

The rearrangement links TRBV27 to TRBJ2-5, with TRBD1 identical over 8 bases. Trimming cost V 5 bases and J 4 bases; bases outside gene matches: 9. Germline lookup yields CDR1 MNHEY and CDR2 SMNVEV (reference sequence). The CDR3 is made up of 15 amino acids. The CDR3 DNA is TGTGCCAGCAGTCCGACCCGGACAGGGTTAGAGACCCAGTACTTC. Its translation is CASSPTRTGLETQYF.

The DNA for the CDR3 is TGTGCCAGCAATAGTTTAGCCAAAAACATTCAGTACTTC. Protein sequence: CASNSLAKNIQYF. The rearrangement uses TRBV2 and TRBJ2-4, with unresolved D. This CDR3 is built from 13 residues. Germline V gene sequence: CDR1 SNHLY, CDR2 FYNNEI. The ends were cut back, 7 bases at V and 0 bases at J, with 7 bases in the middle. The full variable domain, rest sourced from reference TRBV2 and TRBJ2-4, is EPEVTQTPSHQVTQMGQEVILRCVPISNHLYFYWYRQILGQKVEFLVSFYNNEISEKSEIFDDQFSVERPDGSNFTLKIRSTKLEDSAMYFCASNSLAKNIQYFGAGTRLSVL.

The CDR3 DNA is TGTGCCAGCAGCTTACAGGGAATCCCCTATCAGCCCCAGCATTTT. Translation: CASSLQGIPYQPQHF. This chain uses TRBV7-2 with TRBJ1-5; the D gene is possibly TRBD1 (5 bases). Germline loops: CDR1 SGHTA, CDR2 FQGNSA. V was trimmed by 2 bases and J by 5 bases, leaving 13 bases between them. CDR3 size: 15 residues.

The genes are TRBV5-4 and TRBJ2-1; TRBD2 matches at 10 bases. Per germline, CDR1 SGHNT and CDR2 YYREEE (reference sequence). Trimming at V came to 4 bases and at J to 0 bases, leaving 4 bases not matched to a gene. The CDR3 length is 16 residues. CDR3 in DNA: TGTGCCAGCAGCAGGTTAGCGGGGGGCTCCTACAATGAGCAGTTCTTC. This sequence encodes CASSRLAGGSYNEQFF. Full variable domain (outside the CDR3, taken from reference TRBV5-4 and TRBJ2-1): ETGVTQSPTHLIKTRGQQVTLRCSSQSGHNTVSWYQQALGQGPQFIFQYYREEENGRGNFPPRFSGLQFPNYSSELNVNALELDDSALYLCASSRLAGGSYNEQFFGPGTRLTVL.

This chain connects TRBV6-5 to TRBJ1-2; TRBD1 aligns across 10 bases. This CDR3 is 15 amino acids long. Germline CDR1 is MNHEY and CDR2 is SVGAGI. Losses at the gene ends were 6 bases for V and 4 bases for J; bases not matched to a gene: 8. The CDR3 reads CASRPNRDRGYGYTF. The CDR3 DNA follows: TGTGCCAGCAGACCTAACCGGGACAGGGGCTATGGCTACACCTTC.

This clone came up once. The rearrangement uses TRBV7-2 and TRBJ2-3; D gene ambiguous. Germline CDR1 SGHTA, CDR2 FQGNSA. CDR3 length: 14 residues. V lost 4 bases and J lost 0, with 8 bases in between. CDR3 in DNA: TGTGCCAGCAGCTCTGGCAGGAGCACAGATACGCAGTATTTT. The encoded protein is CASSSGRSTDTQYF.

J is TRBJ1-5 and V is TRBV11-3; D uncertain. The V and J ends lost 5 bases and 4 bases respectively, with 3 bases between them. Looked up from germline, CDR1 is SGHNT and CDR2 is YENEEA. The CDR3 sequence is 11 residues long. CDR3 nucleotide sequence: TGTGCCAGCAGCCGTAATCAGCCCCAGCATTTT. Its protein is CASSRNQPQHF. The complete variable domain, with remaining parts taken from reference TRBV11-3 and TRBJ1-5, reads EAGVVQSPRYKIIEKKQPVAFWCNPISGHNTLYWYLQNLGQGPELLIRYENEEAVDDSQLPKDRFSAERLKGVDSTLKIQPAELGDSAVYLCASSRNQPQHFGDGTRLSIL.